This is a list of T cell receptor beta chains from one sample in a study of blood T cell repertoires in COVID-19. Clones were read by immunoSEQ multiplex PCR, and TCRdb kept only the in-frame ones, dropping some. This sample yields roughly 280,000 clones, of which roughly 89% are seen a single time; 2.2% belongs to the top ten. Sequenced sample: peripheral blood. The receptor source for this set is a man between 50 and 59 years old with acute or convalescent COVID-19. CDR3s include the opening cysteine and the closing phenylalanine or tryptophan. A D gene is named only where the DNA matches it firmly. Size values are once, few and many counts, or a class for expanded clones, and some rows have none.

v_call: TRBV25-1
d_call: TRBD2
clone_size: NA
j_call: TRBJ2-1
cdr3_aa: CASSDPRLALNEQFF
cdr3_nt: TGTGCCAGCAGTGATCCCCGACTAGCTCTCAATGAGCAGTTCTTC

v_call: TRBV30
d_call: NA
clone_size: once
j_call: TRBJ2-4
cdr3_aa: CAWSVKQSLAKNIQYF
cdr3_nt: TGTGCCTGGAGTGTTAAACAGTCACTAGCCAAAAACATTCAGTACTTC

v_call: TRBV12-3/TRBV12-4
d_call: NA
clone_size: NA
j_call: TRBJ1-2
cdr3_aa: CASSFDKIYGYTF
cdr3_nt: TGTGCCAGCAGTTTTGACAAAATCTATGGCTACACCTTC

v_call: TRBV4-1
d_call: NA
clone_size: NA
j_call: TRBJ1-5
cdr3_aa: CASSQDWAAQPQHF
cdr3_nt: TGCGCCAGCAGCCAAGATTGGGCAGCACAGCCCCAGCATTTT

v_call: TRBV7-8
d_call: NA
clone_size: NA
j_call: TRBJ2-5
cdr3_aa: CASSAGGEVETQYF
cdr3_nt: TGTGCCAGCAGCGCAGGAGGGGAAGTAGAGACCCAGTACTTC

v_call: TRBV10-3
d_call: TRBD1
clone_size: NA
j_call: TRBJ1-2
cdr3_aa: CAISESGTEVPPNYGYTF
cdr3_nt: TGTGCCATCAGTGAGTCGGGGACAGAGGTCCCTCCTAACTATGGCTACACCTTC

v_call: TRBV5-1
d_call: NA
clone_size: NA
j_call: TRBJ2-7
cdr3_aa: CASREGQPYEQYF
cdr3_nt: TGCGCCAGCAGGGAAGGACAGCCCTACGAGCAGTACTTC

v_call: TRBV12-3/TRBV12-4
d_call: NA
clone_size: NA
j_call: TRBJ1-1
cdr3_aa: CASSPQGYTEAFF
cdr3_nt: TGTGCCAGCAGTCCGCAGGGCTACACTGAAGCTTTCTTT

v_call: TRBV5-1
d_call: TRBD1
clone_size: once
j_call: TRBJ2-1
cdr3_aa: CASSTRQGGSTEQFF
cdr3_nt: TGCGCCAGCAGCACCCGACAGGGGGGCTCGACTGAGCAGTTCTTC

v_call: TRBV19
d_call: NA
clone_size: NA
j_call: TRBJ2-5
cdr3_aa: CASSIPAGTQYF
cdr3_nt: TGTGCCAGTAGTATCCCGGCAGGGACCCAGTACTTC

v_call: TRBV5-1
d_call: TRBD1
clone_size: once
j_call: TRBJ1-1
cdr3_aa: CASSLGSGTAYEAFF
cdr3_nt: TGCGCCAGCAGCTTGGGATCCGGGACAGCATATGAAGCTTTCTTT

v_call: TRBV19
d_call: NA
clone_size: NA
j_call: TRBJ1-1
cdr3_aa: CASSIEPGNTEAFF
cdr3_nt: TGTGCCAGTAGTATAGAGCCAGGAAACACTGAAGCTTTCTTT

v_call: TRBV18
d_call: NA
clone_size: NA
j_call: TRBJ2-7
cdr3_aa: CASSPANIPASYEQYF
cdr3_nt: TGTGCCAGCTCACCCGCAAATATACCAGCGTCCTACGAGCAGTACTTC

v_call: TRBV11-2
d_call: NA
clone_size: NA
j_call: TRBJ1-1
cdr3_aa: CASSSMGLGTEAFF
cdr3_nt: TGTGCCAGCAGCTCTATGGGACTTGGCACTGAAGCTTTCTTT

v_call: TRBV3-1/TRBV3-2
d_call: NA
clone_size: NA
j_call: TRBJ2-5
cdr3_aa: CASSQGTVGRETQYF
cdr3_nt: TGTGCCAGCAGCCAAGGGACGGTGGGGCGGGAGACCCAGTACTTC

v_call: TRBV24-1
d_call: NA
clone_size: NA
j_call: TRBJ1-5
cdr3_aa: CATSDLGRPQHF
cdr3_nt: TGTGCCACCAGTGATTTGGGGCGGCCCCAGCATTTT

v_call: TRBV5-1
d_call: NA
clone_size: few
j_call: TRBJ2-2
cdr3_aa: CASSSQGGVGELFF
cdr3_nt: TGCGCCAGCAGCTCCCAGGGGGGAGTCGGGGAGCTGTTTTTT

v_call: TRBV11-2
d_call: NA
clone_size: NA
j_call: TRBJ1-5
cdr3_aa: CASSLWGLQPQHF
cdr3_nt: TGTGCCAGCAGCTTATGGGGGCTTCAGCCCCAGCATTTT

v_call: TRBV29-1
d_call: TRBD1
clone_size: NA
j_call: TRBJ2-5
cdr3_aa: CSVDGTALQETQYF
cdr3_nt: TGCAGCGTTGATGGGACAGCTCTGCAAGAGACCCAGTACTTC

v_call: TRBV5-1
d_call: NA
clone_size: NA
j_call: TRBJ2-2
cdr3_aa: CASSPTWNTGELFF
cdr3_nt: TGCGCCAGCAGCCCTACCTGGAACACCGGGGAGCTGTTTTTT

v_call: TRBV2
d_call: NA
clone_size: NA
j_call: TRBJ1-1
cdr3_aa: CASRDSFMNTEAFF
cdr3_nt: TGTGCCAGCAGGGACAGTTTCATGAACACTGAAGCTTTCTTT

v_call: TRBV13
d_call: NA
clone_size: NA
j_call: TRBJ2-1
cdr3_aa: CASSSIAAGNEQFF
cdr3_nt: TGTGCCAGCAGCTCAATAGCGGCGGGCAATGAGCAGTTCTTC

v_call: TRBV29-1
d_call: TRBD2
clone_size: NA
j_call: TRBJ2-3
cdr3_aa: CSVGPAGTDTQYF
cdr3_nt: TGCAGCGTTGGCCCAGCGGGGACGGATACGCAGTATTTT

v_call: TRBV5-1
d_call: NA
clone_size: once
j_call: TRBJ1-6
cdr3_aa: CASSLPPGHDNSPLHF
cdr3_nt: TGCGCCAGCAGCTTACCCCCGGGACATGATAATTCACCCCTCCACTTT

v_call: TRBV2
d_call: NA
clone_size: NA
j_call: TRBJ2-1
cdr3_aa: CASSGGGAYNEQFF
cdr3_nt: TGTGCCAGCAGTGGAGGGGGGGCCTACAATGAGCAGTTCTTC

v_call: TRBV2
d_call: NA
clone_size: NA
j_call: TRBJ1-2
cdr3_aa: CASTPDRSNYGYTF
cdr3_nt: TGTGCCAGCACTCCCGACAGGTCTAACTATGGCTACACCTTC

v_call: TRBV6-5
d_call: NA
clone_size: once
j_call: TRBJ1-2
cdr3_aa: CASRFGDYGYTF
cdr3_nt: TGTGCCAGCAGGTTCGGGGACTATGGCTACACCTTC

v_call: TRBV6-5
d_call: TRBD1
clone_size: once
j_call: TRBJ1-1
cdr3_aa: CASSYSDRATEAFF
cdr3_nt: TGTGCCAGCAGTTATTCCGACAGGGCCACTGAAGCTTTCTTT

v_call: TRBV5-4
d_call: TRBD1
clone_size: NA
j_call: TRBJ2-7
cdr3_aa: CASSIPRGTGVHEQYF
cdr3_nt: TGTGCCAGCAGCATTCCGCGCGGGACAGGGGTCCACGAGCAGTACTTC

v_call: TRBV5-1
d_call: TRBD2
clone_size: NA
j_call: TRBJ2-5
cdr3_aa: CASTLSGGPETQYF
cdr3_nt: TGCGCCAGCACCCTTAGCGGGGGCCCAGAGACCCAGTACTTC

v_call: TRBV6-5
d_call: TRBD2
clone_size: NA
j_call: TRBJ2-2
cdr3_aa: CASRTSGGTGELFF
cdr3_nt: TGTGCCAGCAGGACTAGCGGGGGCACCGGGGAGCTGTTTTTT

v_call: TRBV19
d_call: TRBD2
clone_size: NA
j_call: TRBJ2-3
cdr3_aa: CASSPRRGGSTDTQYF
cdr3_nt: TGTGCCAGTAGTCCCCGTCGGGGGGGTAGCACAGATACGCAGTATTTT

v_call: TRBV19
d_call: NA
clone_size: NA
j_call: TRBJ1-1
cdr3_aa: CATTRGSRMNTEAFF
cdr3_nt: TGTGCCACTACACGGGGGTCGAGGATGAACACTGAAGCTTTCTTT